This T cell receptor (beta chain) was recovered during a study of technical replicates of blood from a few donors. TCRdb's copy holds only in-frame clones and misses some; the assay was immunoSEQ multiplex PCR. The sample has 95,000 to 100,000 clones, nearly 96% seen once; the top ten hold over 0.2%. Trimming took 5 bases from V and 4 from J, leaving 8 bases between them. The V gene's germline CDR1 is MDHEN and CDR2 SYDVKM. The CDR3 is 12 amino acids. This receptor was obtained from a human donor in good health. Sequencing was performed on T cells isolated from PBMCs. The chain carries TRBV28 and TRBJ1-2; TRBD1 might be the D (5 bases). In DNA, the CDR3 is TGTGCCAGCAGTCCGACAGTCTATGGCTACACCTTC. Its translation: CASSPTVYGYTF.